This TCR beta chain was recovered during a study of blood T cell repertoires in COVID-19. The overall study: COVID-19 samples, acute and convalescent, were from the United States, Italy and Spain. Nucleic acid was either cDNA or gDNA, and it came from T cells, B-cell-depleted T cells, or PBMCs.

The germline CDR1 and CDR2 sequences are LGHDT and YNNKEL (reference sequence). This CDR3 region has 15 residues. V was pared by 1 base and J by 1 base, with 11 bases between. This clone came up a few times. In the original workflow: For nucleated cells, counts were estimated from reference gene primer amplification. Sequenced by immunoSEQ multiplex PCR; TCRdb stores in-frame clones only, minus some. V and J calls and clone size are given by that table; D and trimming were obtained from the DNA. The sample consists of 250,000 to 350,000 clones, approximately 91% of them appearing once. The chain has TRBV3-1 (or the pseudogene TRBV3-2) and TRBJ2-7; perhaps TRBD1 as D (6 bases). The sequence derives from a woman aged 60 to 75 with acute or convalescent COVID-19. Sequenced sample: peripheral blood. The CDR3 DNA follows: TGTGCCAGCAGCCAAGGGACAGCGACTTCCTACGAGCAGTACTTC. Residues: CASSQGTATSYEQYF.